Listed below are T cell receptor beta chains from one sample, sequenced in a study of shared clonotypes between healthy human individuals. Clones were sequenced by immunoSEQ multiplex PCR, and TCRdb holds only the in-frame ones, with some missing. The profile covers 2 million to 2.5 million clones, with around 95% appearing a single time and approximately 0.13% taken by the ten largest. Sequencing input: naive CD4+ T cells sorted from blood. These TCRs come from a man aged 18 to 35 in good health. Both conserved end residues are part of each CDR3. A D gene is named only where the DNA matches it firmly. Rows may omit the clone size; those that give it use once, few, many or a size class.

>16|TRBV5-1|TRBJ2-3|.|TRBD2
CASSLEVSGGTDTQYF
TGCGCCAGCAGCTTGGAGGTCAGCGGGGGCACAGATACGCAGTATTTT
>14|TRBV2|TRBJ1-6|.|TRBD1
CASRGQADNSPLHF
TGTGCCAGCAGAGGACAGGCGGATAATTCACCCCTCCACTTT
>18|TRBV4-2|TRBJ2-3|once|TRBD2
CASSQELRAGGSTDTQYF
TGTGCCAGCAGCCAAGAGCTCCGGGCGGGGGGAAGCACAGATACGCAGTATTTT
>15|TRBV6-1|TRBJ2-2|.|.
CATSTGTSNTGELFF
TGTGCCACCTCTACCGGGACATCGAACACCGGGGAGCTGTTTTTT
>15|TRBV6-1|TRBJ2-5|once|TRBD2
CASRVSGGDQETQYF
TGTGCCAGCAGGGTTAGCGGGGGGGACCAAGAGACCCAGTACTTC
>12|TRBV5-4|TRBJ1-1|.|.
CASSGAAGLTFF
TGTGCCAGCAGCGGGGCGGCAGGTCTAACTTTCTTT
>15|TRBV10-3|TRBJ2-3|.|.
CAISDRRASTDTQYF
TGTGCCATCAGTGATCGCAGAGCTAGCACAGATACGCAGTATTTT
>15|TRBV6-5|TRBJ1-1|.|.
CASGATGGRSTEAFF
TGTGCCAGCGGGGCCACTGGGGGGCGGAGCACTGAAGCTTTCTTT
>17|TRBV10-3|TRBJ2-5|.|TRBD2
CAISESPLTGGGETQYF
TGTGCCATCAGTGAGTCCCCTCTAACGGGAGGTGGAGAGACCCAGTACTTC
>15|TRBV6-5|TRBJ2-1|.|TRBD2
CASSRRTSSNNEQFF
TGTGCCAGCAGCCGCCGGACTAGCTCCAACAATGAGCAGTTCTTC
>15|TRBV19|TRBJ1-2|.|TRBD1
CASSSRQGWAYGYTF
TGTGCCAGTAGTTCGAGACAGGGATGGGCCTATGGCTACACCTTC
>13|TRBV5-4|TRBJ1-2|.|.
CASSLVQGYGYTF
TGTGCCAGCAGCTTGGTCCAGGGGTATGGCTACACCTTC
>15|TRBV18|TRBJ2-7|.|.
CASSPGRQDPYEQYF
TGTGCCAGCTCACCAGGAAGGCAGGATCCCTACGAGCAGTACTTC
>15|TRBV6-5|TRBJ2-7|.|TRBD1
CASSRTGVKTYEQYF
TGTGCCAGCAGTCGGACAGGGGTGAAGACCTACGAGCAGTACTTC
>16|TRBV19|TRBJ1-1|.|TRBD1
CASSIRTGGVGTEAFF
TGTGCCAGTAGTATTAGAACAGGGGGGGTAGGCACTGAAGCTTTCTTT
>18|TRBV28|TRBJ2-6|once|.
CASSPSGGGRSGANVLTF
TGTGCCAGCAGTCCCTCAGGAGGGGGCAGGTCTGGGGCCAACGTCCTGACTTTC
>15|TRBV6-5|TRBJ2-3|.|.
CASRGTGAPTDTQYF
TGTGCCAGCAGAGGGACGGGAGCCCCCACAGATACGCAGTATTTT
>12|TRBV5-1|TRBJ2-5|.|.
CASSWGEETQYF
TGCGCCAGCAGTTGGGGAGAGGAGACCCAGTACTTC
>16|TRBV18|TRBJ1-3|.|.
CASSPIEAPSGNTIYF
TGTGCCAGCTCACCAATAGAAGCACCATCTGGAAACACCATATATTTT
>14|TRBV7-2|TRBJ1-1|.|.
CASRFSQVNTEAFF
TGTGCCAGCAGGTTCTCACAGGTGAACACTGAAGCTTTCTTT
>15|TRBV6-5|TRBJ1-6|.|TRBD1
CASSLQGAYNSPLHF
TGTGCCAGCAGTTTACAGGGGGCATATAATTCACCCCTCCACTTT
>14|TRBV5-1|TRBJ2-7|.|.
CASSLGGQAYEQYF
TGCGCCAGCAGCTTGGGGGGGCAGGCCTACGAGCAGTACTTC
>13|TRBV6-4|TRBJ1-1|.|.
CASREQGNTEAFF
TGTGCCAGCAGAGAACAGGGAAACACTGAAGCTTTCTTT
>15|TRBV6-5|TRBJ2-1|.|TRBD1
CASIRDSSSYNEQFF
TGTGCCAGCATTCGGGACAGTAGCTCCTACAATGAGCAGTTCTTC
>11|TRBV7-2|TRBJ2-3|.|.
CASSRSDTQYF
TGTGCCAGCAGCCGGTCAGATACGCAGTATTTT
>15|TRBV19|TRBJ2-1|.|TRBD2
CASGGLAGVRNEQFF
TGTGCCAGTGGGGGACTAGCGGGAGTACGGAATGAGCAGTTCTTC
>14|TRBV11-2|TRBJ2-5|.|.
CASSPGFFKETQYF
TGTGCCAGCAGCCCGGGATTCTTCAAAGAGACCCAGTACTTC
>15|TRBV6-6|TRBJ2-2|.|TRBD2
CASSWTSGGRRELFF
TGTGCCAGCAGTTGGACTAGCGGTGGGCGCCGGGAGCTGTTTTTT
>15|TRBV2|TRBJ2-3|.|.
CASRPLGPPADTQYF
TGTGCCAGCAGACCCCTGGGACCCCCCGCAGATACGCAGTATTTT
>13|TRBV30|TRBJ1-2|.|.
CAWSVNRDYGYTF
TGTGCCTGGAGTGTAAATCGGGACTATGGCTACACCTTC
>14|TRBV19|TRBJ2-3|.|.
CASSIGLSTDTQYF
TGTGCCAGTAGTATTGGACTTAGCACAGATACGCAGTATTTT
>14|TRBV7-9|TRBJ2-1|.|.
CASSATGGDGGQFF
TGTGCCAGCAGCGCGACAGGAGGGGACGGCGGGCAGTTCTTC
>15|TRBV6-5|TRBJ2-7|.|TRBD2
CASSYSIGRSYEQYF
TGTGCCAGCAGTTACTCGATCGGGAGGTCCTACGAGCAGTACTTC
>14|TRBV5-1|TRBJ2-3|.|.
CASSLTPYTDTQYF
TGCGCCAGCAGCTTGACTCCCTACACAGATACGCAGTATTTT
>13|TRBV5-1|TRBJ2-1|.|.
CASSNSGPNEQFF
TGCGCCAGCAGCAATTCGGGCCCTAATGAGCAGTTCTTC
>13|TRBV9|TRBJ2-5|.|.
CASRATGQETQYF
TGTGCCAGCAGGGCGACAGGCCAAGAGACCCAGTACTTC
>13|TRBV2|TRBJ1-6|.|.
CASHGYGNSPLHF
TGTGCCAGCCATGGGTATGGGAATTCACCCCTCCACTTT
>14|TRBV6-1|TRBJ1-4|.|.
CASSETATNEKLFF
TGTGCCAGCAGTGAGACGGCAACTAATGAAAAACTGTTTTTT
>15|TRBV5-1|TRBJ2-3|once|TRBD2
CASSLGPSGTDTQYF
TGCGCCAGCAGCTTGGGGCCTAGCGGGACAGATACGCAGTATTTT
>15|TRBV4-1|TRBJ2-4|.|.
CASSRDVGSLNIQYF
TGCGCCAGCAGCAGGGACGTGGGTAGTCTGAACATTCAGTACTTC